This T cell receptor beta chain appears in the sequencing data of a study of shared clonotypes between healthy human individuals. As for the study in general: Every donor yielded three CD4 naive, three CD4 memory, two CD8 naive and one CD8 memory plate.

V gave up 0 bases and J gave up 7 bases, with 3 bases separating them. The CDR3 length is 12 residues. Looked up from germline, CDR1 is LGHNA and CDR2 is YSLEER. The table came from immunoSEQ multiplex PCR; TCRdb's copy has only in-frame clones and leaves some out. The sample gives roughly 2.6 million clones, over 85% of which show up once; around 0.14% is in the top ten. Regarding this clone: The antigen is undetermined.

Study conclusions and caveats: It was observed that about 5% of naive CD4 clonotypes were shared across several donors.

This sequence was found in a young man in good health. This chain connects TRBV4-3 to TRBJ2-2; D gene uncertain. Sequencing input: naive CD4+ T cells sorted from blood. The sample's subset: CD45RA+ positively selected. The CDR3 is CASSQDLGELFF. The CDR3 nucleotides read TGCGCCAGCAGCCAAGATCTCGGGGAGCTGTTTTTT.